These 11 T cell receptor beta chains share one sample of origin, sequenced in a study of shared clonotypes between healthy human individuals. Sequencing was performed with immunoSEQ multiplex PCR; in TCRdb, only in-frame clones are kept and a portion is missing. The sample gives 2 million to 2.5 million clones, 95% of which show up once; 0.1% to 0.15% is in the top ten. The specimen sequenced was naive CD4+ T cells sorted from blood. Subset meaning: CD45RA+ positively selected. The receptors were sampled from a man aged 18 to 29 in good health.

The chain is built from TRBV5-4 and TRBJ2-2; D remains ambiguous. Trimming cost V 0 bases and J 1 base, with 10 bases left between them. The CDR3 sequence is 16 residues long. Germline V gene lookup returns CDR1 SGHNT and CDR2 YYREEE (reference sequence). In nucleotides, the CDR3 is TGTGCCAGCAGCTTGGACTTGGCTGGGAACACCGGGGAGCTGTTTTTT. Translated: CASSLDLAGNTGELFF.

This clone was recorded once. The genes are TRBV6-1 and TRBJ1-1; D remains ambiguous. The ends were cut back, 11 bases at V and 4 bases at J, with 8 bases in the middle. The germline V gene encodes CDR1 MNHNS and CDR2 SASEGT. The CDR3 is 10 residues long. CDR3 DNA sequence: TGTGCCTCTAGAGTCACTGAAGCTTTCTTT. It codes for CASRVTEAFF.

This clone was counted once. The chain combines TRBV27 with TRBJ1-1; 8 positions agree with TRBD1. The CDR3 totals 13 residues. V lost 7 bases to trimming and J lost 5 bases; unmatched junction nucleotides: 6. CDR1 and CDR2 from the germline V gene are MNHEY and SMNVEV (reference sequence). The CDR3 loop reads CASTRTGRTEAFF. CDR3 in DNA: TGTGCCAGCACTCGGACAGGGAGAACTGAAGCTTTCTTT.

This clone appeared a single time. This chain joins TRBV11-2 and TRBJ1-2; TRBD1 matches at 8 bases. The ends lost 1 base at V and 11 bases at J; junction bases unmatched: 6. Germline V gives CDR1 SGHAT, CDR2 FQNNGV. This CDR3 is 13 amino acids long. CDR3 loop: CASSLAGRGLYTF. CDR3 bases: TGTGCCAGCAGCTTAGCCGGCAGGGGGCTGTACACCTTC.

This clone was counted once. The chain combines TRBV6-5 with TRBJ2-7, with 8 bases fitting TRBD1. The CDR3 sequence is 13 residues long. Germline V gene data show CDR1 as MNHEY and CDR2 as SVGAGI. V was pared by 5 bases and J by 6 bases, with 6 bases of the junction left unmatched. CDR3 protein: CASSPGDRGEQYF. The DNA for the CDR3 is TGTGCCAGCAGTCCGGGAGACAGGGGCGAGCAGTACTTC.

This chain links TRBV4-3 with TRBJ1-6; TRBD1 matches 9 bases. Per germline, CDR1 LGHNA and CDR2 YSLEER. The CDR3 runs 15 residues. J lost 10 bases, V lost 3 bases, and 7 bases had no gene match. CDR3 sequence: CASSQETGGGSPLHF. The CDR3 DNA reads as TGCGCCAGCAGCCAGGAAACAGGGGGCGGATCACCCCTCCACTTT.

This clone was observed a handful of times. This chain joins TRBV5-1 and TRBJ1-2, with D possibly being TRBD1 (5 bases). Germline V lookup: CDR1 SGHRS, CDR2 YFSETQ. This CDR3 contains 15 residues. The germline V and J ends were trimmed by 0 bases and 7 bases, with 16 bases remaining between them. DNA of the CDR3: TGCGCCAGCAGCTTGGATCTGGGACTCGGTCGTGGCTACACCTTC. It is translated as CASSLDLGLGRGYTF.

The chain links TRBV10-2 to TRBJ1-6; unclear D gene. The CDR3 consists of 13 residues. Per germline, CDR1 WSHSY and CDR2 SAAADI. Deletions cut 3 bases from V and 8 bases from J, with 8 bases between. CDR3 sequence: CASSEFRDSPLHF. The CDR3 region has the DNA TGCGCCAGCAGTGAATTTAGAGATTCACCCCTCCACTTT.

This clone appeared a single time. The rearrangement joins TRBV30 to TRBJ2-5; the D gene is possibly TRBD2 (6 bases). This CDR3 is built from 15 residues. Per germline, CDR1 GTSNPN and CDR2 SVGIG (reference sequence). V gave up 3 bases and J gave up 5 bases, with 19 bases separating them. The CDR3 coding sequence is TGTGCCTGGAGGGGGGGAGGCAAGGCCTCGGAGACCCAGTACTTC. As protein: CAWRGGGKASETQYF.

The chain employs TRBV2 and TRBJ2-7, with a possible D match to TRBD2 (5 bases). Deletions cut 7 bases from V and 3 bases from J, with 13 bases between. Germline CDR1 SNHLY, CDR2 FYNNEI. This CDR3 has 13 amino acids. The CDR3 DNA is TGTGCCAGCAAAAAGGACTTGCTCTACGAGCAGTACTTC. Protein sequence: CASKKDLLYEQYF. Supplemented by reference TRBV2 and TRBJ2-7, the full variable domain reads EPEVTQTPSHQVTQMGQEVILRCVPISNHLYFYWYRQILGQKVEFLVSFYNNEISEKSEIFDDQFSVERPDGSNFTLKIRSTKLEDSAMYFCASKKDLLYEQYFGPGTRLTVT.

CDR3 in DNA: TGTGCCAGCAGCCTCCCGGGCCCCGGGAATCAGCCCCAGCATTTT. Its protein is CASSLPGPGNQPQHF. This chain joins TRBV7-9 and TRBJ1-5; D call uncertain. Germline CDR1 and CDR2: SEHNR and FQNEAQ (reference sequence). CDR3 length: 15 amino acids. Trimming pared 5 bases from V and 4 bases from J, leaving 15 bases between. Filled out from reference TRBV7-9 and TRBJ1-5, the complete variable domain reads DTGVSQNPRHKITKRGQNVTFRCDPISEHNRLYWYRQTLGQGPEFLTYFQNEAQLEKSRLLSDRFSAERPKGSFSTLEIQRTEQGDSAMYLCASSLPGPGNQPQHFGDGTRLSIL.